These 25 T cell receptor beta chains originate from one sample sequenced in a study of blood T cell repertoires in COVID-19. Assay: immunoSEQ multiplex PCR; the TCRdb copy retains only in-frame clones and omits some. Here the sample spans tens of thousands of clones, 90% being singletons. Sequenced: peripheral blood. All receptors come from a woman aged 40 to 50 with active COVID-19.

This clone was detected a few times. The chain recombines TRBV5-1 with TRBJ1-4; D is unresolved. With 0 bases removed from V and 7 bases from J, the gap between germline ends came to 13 bases. Germline V CDR1 and CDR2: SGHRS, YFSETQ. CDR3 length equals 15 residues. CDR3 in DNA: TGCGCCAGCAGCTTGGGGTGGCCTAGAAGTGAAAAACTGTTTTTT. Translation: CASSLGWPRSEKLFF.

The chain combines TRBV4-1 with TRBJ2-2, with D uncertain. The V end lost 4 bases, the J end lost 0 bases, and 6 bases lay between the germline ends. CDR3 length: 14 residues. Germline V CDR1 and CDR2: MGHRA, YSYEKL. The CDR3 nucleotides are TGCGCCAGCAGCCTCGGAGCGAACACCGGGGAGCTGTTTTTT. This gives the protein CASSLGANTGELFF.

The sample holds a few counts of this clone. The V gene is TRBV11-2, the J gene TRBJ2-7, with unresolved D. Between the trimmed V and J ends, which lost 0 bases and 4 bases, there was a span of 7 bases. This CDR3 region has 13 residues. CDR1 is SGHAT and CDR2 is FQNNGV in the germline V gene. The CDR3 protein is CASSLDSGYEQYF. The CDR3 DNA reads TGTGCCAGCAGCTTAGATTCCGGGTACGAGCAGTACTTC.

This chain uses TRBV6-5 with TRBJ1-3; 7 bases agree with TRBD1. After removal of 5 bases from V and 1 base from J, the junction contained 5 bases not matched to a gene. The CDR3 contains 15 residues. Germline CDR1 and CDR2: MNHEY and SVGAGI. CDR3 amino acids: CASSTTGDSGNTIYF. Written as DNA, the CDR3 is TGTGCCAGCAGTACAACAGGGGATTCTGGAAACACCATATATTTT.

The CDR3 sequence is CASSLVGGASTDTQYF. The CDR3 DNA follows: TGCGCCAGCAGCTTGGTAGGCGGGGCTAGCACAGATACGCAGTATTTT. The chain carries TRBV5-1 and TRBJ2-3; TRBD2 might be the D (6 bases). The CDR3 loop spans 16 amino acids. Per the germline V gene, CDR1 is SGHRS and CDR2 is YFSETQ. The V and J ends lost 0 bases and 0 bases respectively, with 11 bases between them.

V is TRBV21-1 and J is TRBJ1-3. TRBV21-1 is tagged as a pseudogene. CDR3 length: 12 residues. CDR3 sequence (DNA): TGTGCCGTCCCGGTCTCCGGAAACACCATATATTTT. Its protein is CAVPVSGNTIYF.

The chain employs TRBV2 and TRBJ1-3; 9 bases align to TRBD1. Germline CDR1 is SNHLY and CDR2 is FYNNEI. The ends lost 4 bases at V and 10 bases at J; junction bases unmatched: 8. This CDR3 has 14 amino acids. The CDR3 loop reads CASSVTGGTVTIYF. The CDR3 DNA is TGTGCCAGCAGTGTGACAGGGGGGACCGTTACCATATATTTT.

The chain combines TRBV2 with TRBJ1-3; tentatively, D is TRBD1 (6 bases). From germline, CDR1 is SNHLY and CDR2 FYNNEI. V dropped 5 bases and J dropped 5 bases, with 16 bases sitting between them. This CDR3 has 15 amino acids. The CDR3 loop is CASSQSGGQRNTIYF. CDR3 bases: TGTGCCAGCAGTCAGTCCGGAGGACAGCGAAACACCATATATTTT.

The chain has TRBV19 and TRBJ1-6; TRBD1 matches at 9 bases. The CDR3 length is 16 residues. CDR1 and CDR2 (germline): LNHDA, SQIVND (reference sequence). Trimming at V came to 7 bases and at J to 3 bases, leaving 7 bases not matched to a gene. The CDR3 sequence is CASKPGTGRYNSPLHF. CDR3 nucleotide sequence: TGTGCCAGTAAACCTGGGACAGGGCGCTATAATTCACCCCTCCACTTT.

V is TRBV3-1 (or the pseudogene TRBV3-2) and J is TRBJ2-5, with D perhaps TRBD1 (6 bases). Trimming stripped 5 bases from V and 5 bases from J, with 12 bases between. The CDR3 runs to 13 residues. Germline CDR1 LGHDT, CDR2 YNNKEL (reference sequence). The CDR3 sequence is CASSFRGDETQYF. CDR3 in DNA: TGTGCCAGCAGCTTCAGGGGCGACGAGACCCAGTACTTC.

This clone was detected only a few times. The rearrangement uses TRBV7-3 and TRBJ2-2; D perhaps matches TRBD2 (5 bases). The CDR3 is made up of 16 amino acids. V lost 5 bases and J 6 bases, leaving 19 bases between the germline ends. Per the germline V gene, CDR1 is SGHTA and CDR2 is FQGTGA. DNA of the CDR3: TGTGCCAGCAGCCTTAACCCGTCACGGCGGGCCGGGGAGCTGTTTTTT. Protein product: CASSLNPSRRAGELFF.

V usage is TRBV7-8 and J usage is TRBJ1-5; D is ambiguous. V was pared by 5 bases and J by 0 bases, with 23 bases between. CDR1 SGHVS and CDR2 FQNEAQ come from the germline V gene. This CDR3 spans 19 amino acids. The CDR3 region has the DNA TGTGCCAGCAGCGCCGCGGGTCTGGCGGAGTGGAATAGCAATCAGCCCCAGCATTTT. Translating it yields CASSAAGLAEWNSNQPQHF.

The chain uses TRBV10-3 and TRBJ2-7; TRBD1 aligns across 10 bases. CDR1 is ENHRY and CDR2 is SYGVKD in the germline V gene. CDR3 length: 13 amino acids. The junction had 8 bases not matched to a gene; V was cut back by 10 bases and J by 5 bases. CDR3 in DNA: TGTGCCACCTCGACAGGGGGCCCCAACGAGCAGTACTTC. It codes for CATSTGGPNEQYF.

This chain uses TRBV6-1 with TRBJ1-1; D perhaps matches TRBD1 (5 bases). Germline CDR1 is MNHNS and CDR2 is SASEGT. V was trimmed by 1 base and J by 6 bases, leaving 18 bases between them. This CDR3 has 16 amino acids. The CDR3 protein is CASSEVLLGAGAEAFF. CDR3 nucleotide sequence: TGTGCCAGCAGTGAAGTGCTTCTAGGGGCTGGAGCTGAAGCTTTCTTT.

V is TRBV2 and J is TRBJ2-7; 9 bases line up with TRBD1. The CDR3 has 15 residues. V dropped 6 bases and J dropped 1; count of bases not matched to a gene: 7. Looked up from germline, CDR1 is SNHLY and CDR2 is FYNNEI. CDR3 sequence reads: CASSSGTGLSYEQYF. The CDR3 region has the DNA TGTGCCAGCAGCTCCGGGACAGGGCTGTCCTACGAGCAGTACTTC.

The chain employs TRBV27 and TRBJ1-2, with a weak D call TRBD1 (6 bases). The germline V gene encodes CDR1 MNHEY and CDR2 SMNVEV (reference sequence). V was pared by 0 bases and J by 3 bases, with 11 bases between. The CDR3 sequence is 15 residues long. In nucleotides, the CDR3 is TGTGCCAGCAGTTTATCGAGAGGGGGGGACTATGGCTACACCTTC. This translates into CASSLSRGGDYGYTF.

The chain couples TRBV18 to TRBJ2-7; D might be TRBD1 (6 bases). The CDR3 extends over 14 amino acids. V gave up 6 bases and J gave up 4 bases, with 16 bases separating them. The germline CDR1 and CDR2 sequences are KGHSH and LQKENI. CDR3 nucleotides: TGTGCCAGCTCTACCGGGACAAATCTTTACGAGCAGTACTTC. This gives the protein CASSTGTNLYEQYF.

The DNA of the CDR3 is TGCGCCAGCAGCTTCCGAGGGGGAGATACGCAGTATTTT. This codes for CASSFRGGDTQYF. This chain connects TRBV4-1 to TRBJ2-3; the D gene is possibly TRBD1 (6 bases). V was pared by 5 bases and J by 5 bases, with 11 bases between. The CDR3 has 13 residues. Germline CDR1 MGHRA, CDR2 YSYEKL.

This chain connects TRBV4-1 to TRBJ1-6; unclear D gene. CDR1 and CDR2 from the germline V gene are MGHRA and YSYEKL. With 1 base removed from V and 4 bases from J, the gap between germline ends came to 11 bases. The CDR3 totals 16 residues. CDR3 DNA: TGCGCCAGCAGCCAAGGGCAGGTGCTATATAATTCACCCCTCCACTTT. It yields the protein CASSQGQVLYNSPLHF.

The rearrangement links TRBV9 to TRBJ1-2; 9 bases map to TRBD1. Germline lookup yields CDR1 SGDLS and CDR2 YYNGEE. This CDR3 has 15 residues. J gave up 5 bases and V 4 bases, and 9 bases lay outside the gene matches. CDR3 DNA sequence: TGTGCCAGCAGCCTCTTAGGACAGGGGAGGTATGGCTACACCTTC. Amino acid sequence: CASSLLGQGRYGYTF.

V usage is TRBV28 and J usage is TRBJ2-1; D gene unclear. With 5 bases removed from V and 4 bases from J, the gap between germline ends came to 12 bases. The length of the CDR3 is 14 residues. Germline-derived CDR1 and CDR2 are MDHEN and SYDVKM. This CDR3 reads CASSRLGGYNEQFF. The CDR3 DNA is TGTGCCAGCAGTCGGCTCGGCGGATACAATGAGCAGTTCTTC.

This clone was seen once. The chain is built from TRBV5-4 and TRBJ1-2, with D possibly matching TRBD1 (5 bases). The CDR3 extends over 15 amino acids. Per the germline V gene, CDR1 is SGHNT and CDR2 is YYREEE (reference sequence). The V gene lost 4 bases and the J gene lost 2 bases, with 15 bases spanning the gap. The CDR3 region has the DNA TGTGCCAGCAGCCCCCCCACAGGTGTAAACTATGGCTACACCTTC. It is translated as CASSPPTGVNYGYTF. Filled out from reference TRBV5-4 and TRBJ1-2, the complete variable domain reads ETGVTQSPTHLIKTRGQQVTLRCSSQSGHNTVSWYQQALGQGPQFIFQYYREEENGRGNFPPRFSGLQFPNYSSELNVNALELDDSALYLCASSPPTGVNYGYTFGSGTRLTVV.

This clone was detected only a few times. V gene TRBV7-9 combines with J gene TRBJ1-1; D gene ambiguous. Per germline, CDR1 SEHNR and CDR2 FQNEAQ (reference sequence). There are 12 residues in the CDR3. Trimming pared 3 bases from V and 5 bases from J, leaving 7 bases between. The CDR3 DNA reads as TGTGCCAGCAGCTTTGAGGTGACTGAAGCTTTCTTT. Translating it yields CASSFEVTEAFF.

By frequency in the sample, this clone is medium-sized. The rearrangement links TRBV5-4 to TRBJ1-1; D call uncertain. V lost 2 bases and J lost 1, with 6 bases in between. The V gene's germline CDR1 is SGHNT and CDR2 YYREEE (reference sequence). The CDR3 length is 13 residues. For the CDR3, the DNA is TGTGCCAGCAGCTTCCTGGCGAACACTGAAGCTTTCTTT. It specifies CASSFLANTEAFF.

This clone was detected only once. The rearrangement uses TRBV11-2 and TRBJ2-7, with 8 bases matching TRBD1. Per germline, CDR1 SGHAT and CDR2 FQNNGV. The CDR3 sequence is 14 residues long. The J segment lost 0 bases and the V segment lost 3 bases, leaving 1 base of the junction unmatched. The CDR3 protein is CASSFGQGSYEQYF. The CDR3 DNA reads TGTGCCAGCAGCTTCGGACAGGGCTCCTACGAGCAGTACTTC.